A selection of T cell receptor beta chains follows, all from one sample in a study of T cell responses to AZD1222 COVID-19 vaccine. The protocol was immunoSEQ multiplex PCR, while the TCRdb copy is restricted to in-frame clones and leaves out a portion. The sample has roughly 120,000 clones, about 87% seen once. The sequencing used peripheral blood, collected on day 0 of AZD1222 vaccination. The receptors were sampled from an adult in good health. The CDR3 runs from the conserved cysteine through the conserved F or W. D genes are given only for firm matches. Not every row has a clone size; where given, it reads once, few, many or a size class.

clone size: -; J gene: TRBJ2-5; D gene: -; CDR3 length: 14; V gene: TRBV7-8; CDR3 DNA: TGTGCCAGCAGCCCACGACAGACCCAAGAGACCCAGTACTTC; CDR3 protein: CASSPRQTQETQYF
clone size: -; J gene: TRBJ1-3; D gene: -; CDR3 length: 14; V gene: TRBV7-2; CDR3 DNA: TGTGCCAGCAGCCGGGACACTTCTGGAAACACCATATATTTT; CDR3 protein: CASSRDTSGNTIYF
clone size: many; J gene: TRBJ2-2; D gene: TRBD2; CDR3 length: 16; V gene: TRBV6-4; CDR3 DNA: TGTGCCAGCAGTGAAACTAGCGGGAGAGACACCGGGGAGCTGTTTTTT; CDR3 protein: CASSETSGRDTGELFF
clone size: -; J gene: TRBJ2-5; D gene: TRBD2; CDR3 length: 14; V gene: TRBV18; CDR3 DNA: TGTGCCAGCGGTGGGGCGGGAGGAAAGGAGACCCAGTACTTC; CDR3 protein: CASGGAGGKETQYF
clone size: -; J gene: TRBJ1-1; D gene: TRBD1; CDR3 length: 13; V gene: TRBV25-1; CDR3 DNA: TGTGCCAGCAGTGAGGACAGGTACGGGGAAGCTTTCTTT; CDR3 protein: CASSEDRYGEAFF
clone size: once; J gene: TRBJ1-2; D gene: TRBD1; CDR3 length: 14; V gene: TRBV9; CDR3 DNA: TGTGCCAGCAGCGGACAGGGGGCGAACTATGGCTACACCTTC; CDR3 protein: CASSGQGANYGYTF
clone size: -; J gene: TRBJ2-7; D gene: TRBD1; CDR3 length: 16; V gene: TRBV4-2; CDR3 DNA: TGTGCCAGCAGCCATGACAGGGGAGGTGGGAGTTACGAGCAGTACTTC; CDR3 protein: CASSHDRGGGSYEQYF
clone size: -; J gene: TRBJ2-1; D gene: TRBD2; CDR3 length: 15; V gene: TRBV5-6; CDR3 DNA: TGTGCCAGCAGTCTTCCAAGCGGGAGGAATCTTGAGCAGTTCTTC; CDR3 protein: CASSLPSGRNLEQFF
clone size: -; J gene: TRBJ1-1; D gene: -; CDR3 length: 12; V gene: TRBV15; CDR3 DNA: TGTGCCACCAGCAGAGCCAGAGCTGAAGCTTTCTTT; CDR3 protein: CATSRARAEAFF
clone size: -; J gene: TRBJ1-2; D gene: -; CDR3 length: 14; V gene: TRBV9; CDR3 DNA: TGTGCCAGCAGCGCCTCGGACGGGTACTATGGCTACACCTTC; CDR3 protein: CASSASDGYYGYTF
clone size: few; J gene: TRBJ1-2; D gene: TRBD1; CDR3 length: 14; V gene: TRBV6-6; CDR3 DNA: TGTGCCAGCAGATCCGGACAGGGGGACTATGGCTACACCTTC; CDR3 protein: CASRSGQGDYGYTF
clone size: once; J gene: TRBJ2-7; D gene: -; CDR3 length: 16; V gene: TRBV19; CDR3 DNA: TGTGCCAGTAGTTCCCCCCGACAGGGATCGGGAGTCGAGCAGTACTTC; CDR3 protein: CASSSPRQGSGVEQYF
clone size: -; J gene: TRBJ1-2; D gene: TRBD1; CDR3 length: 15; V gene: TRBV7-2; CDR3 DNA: TGTGCCAGCAGCGCCGGGACAGTCCAAAGCTATGGCTACACCTTC; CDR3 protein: CASSAGTVQSYGYTF
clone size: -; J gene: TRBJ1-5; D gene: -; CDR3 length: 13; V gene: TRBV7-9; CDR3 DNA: TGTGCCAGCAGCCCCCTTACAAATCAGCCCCAGCATTTT; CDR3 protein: CASSPLTNQPQHF
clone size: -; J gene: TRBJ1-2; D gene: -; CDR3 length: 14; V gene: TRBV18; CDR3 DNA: TGTGCCAGCTCACCACGGACAGCAGCATTTGGCTACACCTTC; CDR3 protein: CASSPRTAAFGYTF
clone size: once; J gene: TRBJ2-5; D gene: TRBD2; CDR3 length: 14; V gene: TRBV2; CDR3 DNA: TGTGCCAGCAGTGACCTAGCGGGGGAAGAGACCCAGTACTTC; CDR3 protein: CASSDLAGEETQYF
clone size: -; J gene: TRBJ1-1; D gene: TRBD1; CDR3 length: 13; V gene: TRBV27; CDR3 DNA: TGTGCCAGCAGGGACAGGGGGGTCACTGAAGCTTTCTTT; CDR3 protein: CASRDRGVTEAFF
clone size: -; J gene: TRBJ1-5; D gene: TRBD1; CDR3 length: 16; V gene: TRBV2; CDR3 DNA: TGTGCCAGCAGACAGGGGGCGGGTAATAGCAATCAGCCCCAGCATTTT; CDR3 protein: CASRQGAGNSNQPQHF
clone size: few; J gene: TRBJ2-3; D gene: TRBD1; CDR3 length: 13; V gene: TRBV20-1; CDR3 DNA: TGCAGTGCTAGTATAGGGGGCCTAGATACGCAGTATTTT; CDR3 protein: CSASIGGLDTQYF
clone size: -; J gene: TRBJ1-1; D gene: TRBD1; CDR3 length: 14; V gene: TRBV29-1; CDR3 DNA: TGCAGCGTTGAACTACAGGGGAGGGTCACTGAAGCTTTCTTT; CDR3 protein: CSVELQGRVTEAFF
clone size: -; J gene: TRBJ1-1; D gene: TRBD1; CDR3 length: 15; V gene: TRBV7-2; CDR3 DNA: TGTGCCAGCACGAAGCAGGGGGCAGTGAACACTGAAGCTTTCTTT; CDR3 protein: CASTKQGAVNTEAFF
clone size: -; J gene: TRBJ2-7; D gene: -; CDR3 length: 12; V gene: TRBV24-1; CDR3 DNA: TGTGCCACCAGTGAAGGATTTTACGAGCAGTACTTC; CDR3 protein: CATSEGFYEQYF
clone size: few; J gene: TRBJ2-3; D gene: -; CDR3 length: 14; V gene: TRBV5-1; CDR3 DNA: TGCGCCTCCCATTGGCAGGATGAGGCAGATACGCAGTATTTT; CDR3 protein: CASHWQDEADTQYF
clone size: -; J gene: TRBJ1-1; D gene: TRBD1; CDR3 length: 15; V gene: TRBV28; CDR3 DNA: TGTGCCAGCGGGAGGCCCGGGACAGGGAACACTGAAGCTTTCTTT; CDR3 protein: CASGRPGTGNTEAFF
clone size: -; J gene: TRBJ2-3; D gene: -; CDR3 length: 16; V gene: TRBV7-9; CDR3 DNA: TGTGCCAGCAGCTTAGGCGACTATTTTTTCACAGATACGCAGTATTTT; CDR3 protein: CASSLGDYFFTDTQYF
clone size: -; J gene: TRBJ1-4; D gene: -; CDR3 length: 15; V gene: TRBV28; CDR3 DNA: TGTGCCAGCAGTTTAGCTTGGGCCGGCGATGAAAAACTGTTTTTT; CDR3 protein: CASSLAWAGDEKLFF
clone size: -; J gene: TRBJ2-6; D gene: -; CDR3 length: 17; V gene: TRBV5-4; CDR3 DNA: TGTGCCAGCAGCTTCCGGGACAACTCATGGGGGGCCAACGTCCTGACTTTC; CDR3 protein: CASSFRDNSWGANVLTF
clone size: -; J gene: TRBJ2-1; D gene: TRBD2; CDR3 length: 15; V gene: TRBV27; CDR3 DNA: TGTGCCAGCAGCAAACTAGCGGGAGCCTACAATGAGCAGTTCTTC; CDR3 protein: CASSKLAGAYNEQFF
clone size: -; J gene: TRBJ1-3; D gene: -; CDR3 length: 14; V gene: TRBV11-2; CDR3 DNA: TGTGCCAGCAGCTTCCCGGCGTCTGGAAACACCATATATTTT; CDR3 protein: CASSFPASGNTIYF
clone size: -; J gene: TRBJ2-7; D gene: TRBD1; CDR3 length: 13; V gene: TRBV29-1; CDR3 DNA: TGCAGCGTAGTGACAGGGCCCTCCTACGAGCAGTACTTC; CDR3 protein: CSVVTGPSYEQYF
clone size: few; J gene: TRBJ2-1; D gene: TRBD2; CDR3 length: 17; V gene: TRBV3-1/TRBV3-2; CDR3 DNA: TGTGCCAGCAGCCGGGCTAGCGGGGGGGGCTCCTACAATGAGCAGTTCTTC; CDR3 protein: CASSRASGGGSYNEQFF
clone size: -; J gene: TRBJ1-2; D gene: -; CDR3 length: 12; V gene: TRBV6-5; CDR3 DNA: TGTGCCAGCATAGGAGGGACAAGAAGCTACACCTTC; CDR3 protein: CASIGGTRSYTF
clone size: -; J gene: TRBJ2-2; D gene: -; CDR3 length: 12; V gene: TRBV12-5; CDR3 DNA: TGTGCTAGTGGTTTCCAGACCGGGGAGCTGTTTTTT; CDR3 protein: CASGFQTGELFF
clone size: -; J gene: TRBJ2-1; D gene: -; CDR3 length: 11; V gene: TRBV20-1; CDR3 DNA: TGCAGTGCTAGAGACTACAATGAGCAGTTCTTC; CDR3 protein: CSARDYNEQFF
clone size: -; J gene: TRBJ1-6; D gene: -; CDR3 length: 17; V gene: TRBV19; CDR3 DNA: TGTGCCAGTACCCTGGGAGGACGGGGAACCTATAATTCACCCCTCCACTTT; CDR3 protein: CASTLGGRGTYNSPLHF
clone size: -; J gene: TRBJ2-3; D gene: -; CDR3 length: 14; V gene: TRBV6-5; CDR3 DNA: TGTGCCAGTGATGGTGGCAGCTCCACAGATACGCAGTATTTT; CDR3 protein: CASDGGSSTDTQYF
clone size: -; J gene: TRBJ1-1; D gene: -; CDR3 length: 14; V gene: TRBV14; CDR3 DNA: TGTGCCAGCAGCCGTCAGGGGTTGAACACTGAAGCTTTCTTT; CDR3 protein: CASSRQGLNTEAFF
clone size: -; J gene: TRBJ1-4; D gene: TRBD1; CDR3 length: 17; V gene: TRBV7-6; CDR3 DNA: TGTGCCAGCAGCTTAGCCGGGACAGAGCCAACTAATGAAAAACTGTTTTTT; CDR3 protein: CASSLAGTEPTNEKLFF
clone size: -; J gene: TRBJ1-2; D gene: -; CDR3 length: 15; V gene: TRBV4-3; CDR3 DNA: TGCGCCAGCAGCCAAGACCGAGGGACCAACTATGGCTACACCTTC; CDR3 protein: CASSQDRGTNYGYTF
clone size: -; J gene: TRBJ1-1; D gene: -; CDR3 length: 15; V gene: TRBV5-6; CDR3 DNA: TGTGCCAGCAGCTTGGTGGACTTGAAGAACACTGAAGCTTTCTTT; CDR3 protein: CASSLVDLKNTEAFF